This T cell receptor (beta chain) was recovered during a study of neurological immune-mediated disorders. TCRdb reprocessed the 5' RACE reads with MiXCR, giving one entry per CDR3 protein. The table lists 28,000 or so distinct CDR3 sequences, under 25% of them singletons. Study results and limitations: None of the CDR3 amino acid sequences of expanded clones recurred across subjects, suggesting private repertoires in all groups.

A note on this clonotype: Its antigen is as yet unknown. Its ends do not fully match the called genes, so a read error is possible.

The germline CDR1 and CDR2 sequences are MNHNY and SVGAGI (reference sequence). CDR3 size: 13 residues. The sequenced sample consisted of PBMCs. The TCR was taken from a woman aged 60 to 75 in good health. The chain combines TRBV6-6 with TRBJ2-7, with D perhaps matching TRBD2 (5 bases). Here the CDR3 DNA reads TGTGCCAGCATAAAAACCTCAGCGGACGAGCATTACTTC. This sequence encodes CASIKTSADEHYF.